Presented here are 5 T cell receptor beta chains from one specimen sequenced in a study of early T cells in non-severe SARS-CoV-2 infection. MiXCR, applied by TCRdb to the 5' RACE reads, yields one record per CDR3 protein. This table holds roughly 75,000 distinct CDR3 sequences, roughly 12% found once. Input material: whole blood. The receptor source for this set is an adult who was a healthcare worker with PCR-confirmed SARS-CoV-2 infection or an uninfected control (not recorded which).

Ten or more counts support this clonotype. V and J are TRBV5-1 and TRBJ2-1; 10 bases align to TRBD2. The CDR3 contains 16 residues. Losses at the gene ends were 0 bases for V and 9 bases for J; bases not matched to a gene: 9. Germline V gene lookup returns CDR1 SGHRS and CDR2 YFSETQ. CDR3 loop: CASSLESGRAFGEQFF. CDR3 sequence (DNA): TGCGCCAGCAGCTTGGAGAGCGGGAGGGCCTTTGGTGAGCAGTTCTTC. The whole variable domain, remainder taken from reference TRBV5-1 and TRBJ2-1, is KAGVTQTPRYLIKTRGQQVTLSCSPISGHRSVSWYQQTPGQGLQFLFEYFSETQRNKGNFPGRFSGRQFSNSRSEMNVSTLELGDSALYLCASSLESGRAFGEQFFGPGTRLTVL.

The table lists this clonotype with a few counts. The chain employs TRBV30 and TRBJ1-1; D unclear. CDR1 and CDR2 (germline): GTSNPN, SVGIG (reference sequence). V lost 2 bases and J lost 11, with 15 bases in between. The CDR3 covers 12 residues. The CDR3 DNA reads as TGTGCCTGGAGTCCGCGTCTGGGGTGGGCTTTCTTT. This gives the protein CAWSPRLGWAFF.

The CDR3 loop reads CASSSGPDQPQHF. CDR3 bases: TGCGCCAGCAGCTCCGGCCCGGATCAGCCCCAGCATTTT. The chain couples TRBV5-1 to TRBJ1-5; D gene ambiguous. V gave up 3 bases and J gave up 5 bases, with 9 bases separating them. The CDR3 runs to 13 residues. Per the germline V gene, CDR1 is SGHRS and CDR2 is YFSETQ.

This rearrangement joins TRBV27 to TRBJ2-1, with 11 bases lining up with TRBD2. This CDR3 is built from 17 residues. V shed 7 bases and J 0 bases; nucleotides not matched to a gene: 8. The germline gives CDR1 MNHEY, CDR2 SMNVEV (reference sequence). Here the CDR3 DNA reads TGTGCCAGCAAGAAACTAGCGGGGGATAGCTCCTACAATGAGCAGTTCTTC. As protein: CASKKLAGDSSYNEQFF.

The rearrangement links TRBV5-1 to TRBJ2-1; TRBD2 matches at 11 bases. V trimming: 0 bases; J trimming: 7 bases; junction bases outside the gene matches: 6. CDR3 length equals 16 residues. CDR1 and CDR2 from the germline V gene are SGHRS and YFSETQ. The CDR3 here is CASSLGSSGRWNEQFF. The CDR3 DNA is TGCGCCAGCAGCTTGGGTTCTAGCGGGAGGTGGAATGAGCAGTTCTTC.